Shown below are 29 T cell receptor beta chains from a single sample sequenced in a study of T cell responses to AZD1222 COVID-19 vaccine. Data came from immunoSEQ multiplex PCR; TCRdb stores just in-frame clones and leaves some out. This table holds about 78,000 clones, approximately 88% found once. The sequencing used peripheral blood, collected on day 0 of MenACWY control vaccination. The source of these receptors is an adult in good health.

This clone appeared a single time. The V gene is TRBV27, the J gene TRBJ2-1; D may be TRBD2 (7 bases). The CDR3 has 14 amino acids. Trimming pared 2 bases from V and 6 bases from J, leaving 11 bases between. Germline V CDR1 and CDR2: MNHEY, SMNVEV (reference sequence). CDR3 nucleotides: TGTGCCAGCAGTTTACGCGGGGGCACCAATGAGCAGTTCTTC. It is translated as CASSLRGGTNEQFF.

This clone occurred once. V and J are TRBV5-1 and TRBJ1-1, with D possibly TRBD1 on 5 matching bases. The CDR3 is 14 residues long. The V end lost 4 bases, the J end lost 0 bases, and 10 bases lay between the germline ends. CDR1 and CDR2 (germline): SGHRS, YFSETQ. The CDR3 is CASSQGRLNTEAFF. The CDR3 DNA is TGCGCCAGCAGCCAGGGACGGCTGAACACTGAAGCTTTCTTT.

The V gene is TRBV5-8, the J gene TRBJ2-3; D gene ambiguous. The CDR3 is 11 amino acids. Germline V gene sequence: CDR1 SGHTS, CDR2 YDEGEE. Trimming took off 0 bases at V and 6 bases at J, with 2 bases between the two ends. The CDR3 protein is CASSLVDTQYF. The CDR3 nucleotides are TGTGCCAGCAGCTTGGTTGATACGCAGTATTTT.

Worth noting for this clone: This same CDR3 is encoded by further DNA sequences in the sample. This chain links TRBV30 with TRBJ1-3; D gene ambiguous. CDR1 is GTSNPN, CDR2 SVGIG, per germline (reference sequence). V lost 0 bases to trimming and J lost 4 bases, with 7 bases between them. CDR3 length: 13 residues. The CDR3 DNA reads as TGTGCCTGGAGTGTACAAGGGGGAAACACCATATATTTT. Its translation: CAWSVQGGNTIYF.

The chain is built from TRBV4-1 and TRBJ1-3; D call uncertain. The CDR3 runs 18 residues. Germline V gives CDR1 MGHRA, CDR2 YSYEKL. Trimming took off 0 bases at V and 0 bases at J, with 15 bases between the two ends. CDR3 sequence reads: CASSQDPDGSVSGNTIYF. CDR3 nucleotide sequence: TGCGCCAGCAGCCAAGACCCGGACGGTTCGGTCTCTGGAAACACCATATATTTT.

The gene calls are TRBV14 and TRBJ1-2; D is undetermined. Trimming pared 0 bases from V and 0 bases from J, leaving 11 bases between. Germline lookup yields CDR1 SGHDN and CDR2 FVKESK. CDR3 length equals 16 residues. The CDR3 sequence is CASSQDAGTANYGYTF. As DNA, the CDR3 is TGTGCCAGCAGCCAAGATGCGGGCACAGCTAACTATGGCTACACCTTC.

The V and J genes are TRBV5-4 and TRBJ2-1; D gene uncertain. From germline, CDR1 is SGHNT and CDR2 YYREEE (reference sequence). V lost 1 base and J lost 1, with 6 bases in between. This CDR3 contains 14 residues. The CDR3 DNA sequence: TGTGCCAGCAGCTTGAGAAATTCCTACAATGAGCAGTTCTTC. Translation gives CASSLRNSYNEQFF.

This rearrangement joins TRBV7-9 to TRBJ1-1; a possible D gene is TRBD1 (5 bases). CDR3 length equals 16 residues. Germline loops: CDR1 SEHNR, CDR2 FQNEAQ (reference sequence). With 4 bases removed from V and 2 bases from J, the gap between germline ends came to 17 bases. CDR3 region: CASSSQGGQPNTEAFF. In DNA, the CDR3 is TGTGCCAGCAGCTCCCAGGGTGGGCAACCAAACACTGAAGCTTTCTTT.

The chain joins TRBV5-4 to TRBJ1-1, with D perhaps matching TRBD1 (5 bases). The germline V gene encodes CDR1 SGHNT and CDR2 YYREEE (reference sequence). There are 12 residues in the CDR3. CDR3 DNA sequence: TGTGCGTGCGGGGGTGGGAACACTGAAGCTTTCTTT. Translating gives CACGGGNTEAFF. The entire variable domain, with the rest obtained from reference TRBV5-4 and TRBJ1-1, is as follows: ETGVTQSPTHLIKTRGQQVTLRCSSQSGHNTVSWYQQALGQGPQFIFQYYREEENGRGNFPPRFSGLQFPNYSSELNVNALELDDSALYLCACGGGNTEAFFGQGTRLTVV.

This clone was seen only a few times. Within the sample, other DNA sequences also encode this same CDR3. The V gene is TRBV5-1, the J gene TRBJ1-6; perhaps TRBD1 as D (5 bases). V lost 0 bases and J 6 bases, leaving 10 bases between the germline ends. This CDR3 region has 15 residues. Germline V gene sequence: CDR1 SGHRS, CDR2 YFSETQ. CDR3 in DNA: TGCGCCAGCAGCTTGGGGCAGGGAGGTAATTCACCCCTCCACTTT. Translating it yields CASSLGQGGNSPLHF.

The J gene is TRBJ2-7, the V gene TRBV28, with 7 bases that match TRBD2. The germline CDR1 and CDR2 sequences are MDHEN and SYDVKM. V lost 5 bases, J lost 6 bases, and 10 bases stayed unmatched. The CDR3 covers 14 residues. CDR3 in DNA: TGTGCCAGCAGTCGGCGAGGTCCGGGGGGCGAGCAGTACTTC. It translates to CASSRRGPGGEQYF.

V is TRBV20-1 and J is TRBJ1-1, with D unclear. The CDR3 covers 11 residues. The germline gives CDR1 DFQATT, CDR2 SNEGSKA (reference sequence). Trimming took off 7 bases at V and 7 bases at J, with 13 bases between the two ends. This chain's CDR3 is CSGRVRHEAFF. CDR3 DNA: TGCAGTGGGAGAGTCAGGCATGAAGCTTTCTTT.

This clone was counted a few times. The rearrangement links TRBV30 to TRBJ2-1; 7 nucleotides match TRBD1. The junction had 8 bases not matched to a gene; V was cut back by 2 bases and J by 10 bases. Germline assignment: CDR1 GTSNPN and CDR2 SVGIG (reference sequence). The CDR3 extends over 13 amino acids. Written as DNA, the CDR3 is TGTGCCTGGAGTCCAACAGGGGCAGCCGAGCAGTTCTTC. It yields the protein CAWSPTGAAEQFF. Full variable domain (missing parts from reference TRBV30 and TRBJ2-1): SQTIHQWPATLVQPVGSPLSLECTVEGTSNPNLYWYRQAAGRGLQLLFYSVGIGQISSEVPQNLSASRPQDRQFILSSKKLLLSDSGFYLCAWSPTGAAEQFFGPGTRLTVL.

The V and J genes are TRBV7-6 and TRBJ2-1; tentative D call: TRBD1 (5 bases). CDR3 length equals 13 residues. V was trimmed by 4 bases and J by 3 bases, leaving 7 bases between them. Germline V gives CDR1 SGHVS, CDR2 FNYEAQ. This chain's CDR3 is CASSSTVYNEQFF. In DNA, the CDR3 is TGTGCCAGCAGCTCGACAGTCTACAATGAGCAGTTCTTC.

This clone was counted between two and nine times. The rearrangement uses TRBV5-6 and TRBJ2-5; 12 bases align to TRBD2. CDR3 length: 15 amino acids. Germline V gene lookup returns CDR1 SGHDT and CDR2 YYEEEE. J was trimmed by 4 bases and V by 3 bases; bases with no gene match: 4. This CDR3 reads CASSWGLAGLETQYF. DNA for the CDR3: TGTGCCAGCAGCTGGGGACTAGCGGGTCTAGAGACCCAGTACTTC.

This clone was seen a handful of times. The chain is built from TRBV18 and TRBJ1-1; weak D call: TRBD1 (6 bases). Germline V CDR1 and CDR2: KGHSH, LQKENI. This CDR3 spans 14 amino acids. Deletions cut 5 bases from V and 3 bases from J, with 13 bases between. The CDR3 nucleotides read TGTGCCAGCTCAACACAGGGCAGGGACACTGAAGCTTTCTTT. Its translation: CASSTQGRDTEAFF.

This chain links TRBV5-1 with TRBJ2-2; perhaps TRBD1 as D (7 bases). Trimming removed 8 bases at V and 4 bases at J, with 15 bases between. Germline CDR1 is SGHRS and CDR2 is YFSETQ. The CDR3 totals 14 residues. The CDR3 region has the DNA TGCGCCAGTGGAGGGGACAGAACCACCGGGGAGCTGTTTTTT. As protein: CASGGDRTTGELFF.

V and J are TRBV6-1 and TRBJ1-2; a weak D match, TRBD1 (6 bases). From germline, CDR1 is MNHNS and CDR2 SASEGT. Between the trimmed V and J ends, which lost 1 base and 4 bases, there was a span of 13 bases. This CDR3 is 15 amino acids long. The CDR3 here is CASSEVGGAIYGYTF. DNA for the CDR3: TGTGCCAGCAGTGAAGTGGGGGGGGCGATCTATGGCTACACCTTC.

The rearrangement uses TRBV6-5 and TRBJ2-7, with D perhaps given as TRBD1 or TRBD2 (5 bases each). Germline V gene sequence: CDR1 MNHEY, CDR2 SVGAGI. Trimming removed 0 bases from V and 3 bases from J, with 9 bases in between. This CDR3 spans 14 amino acids. CDR3 protein: CASSYSERGYEQYF. CDR3 nucleotides: TGTGCCAGCAGTTACTCGGAGAGGGGCTACGAGCAGTACTTC.

This clone was seen only once. The chain uses TRBV3-1 (or the pseudogene TRBV3-2) and TRBJ2-3, with 9 bases fitting TRBD1. The trim removed 1 base at V and 6 bases at J, leaving 14 bases unmatched. The CDR3 has 18 residues. From germline, CDR1 is LGHDT and CDR2 YNNKEL (reference sequence). The CDR3 DNA reads as TGTGCCAGCAGCCAAGCCGACGTCAGGGACAGGGCGAGGGATACGCAGTATTTT. Translation: CASSQADVRDRARDTQYF.

This clone was detected a few times. The gene calls are TRBV5-5 and TRBJ1-3; no definite D call. Trimming removed 0 bases from V and 0 bases from J, with 10 bases in between. Germline loops: CDR1 SGHKS, CDR2 YYEKEE (reference sequence). CDR3 length: 16 amino acids. The CDR3 nucleotides read TGTGCCAGCAGCTTGGGTCCGGTTAACTCTGGAAACACCATATATTTT. This codes for CASSLGPVNSGNTIYF.

The chain links TRBV7-3 to TRBJ2-5; D perhaps matches TRBD1 (5 bases). This CDR3 region has 13 residues. V was pared by 3 bases and J by 5 bases, with 10 bases between. The germline V gene encodes CDR1 SGHTA and CDR2 FQGTGA. CDR3 region: CASSFGARETQYF. The CDR3 coding sequence is TGTGCCAGCAGCTTTGGGGCCAGGGAGACCCAGTACTTC.

The V call is TRBV19, the J call TRBJ1-1, with a tentative D call TRBD1 (5 bases). V dropped 5 bases and J dropped 4 bases, with 11 bases sitting between them. This CDR3 is built from 13 residues. CDR1 is LNHDA, CDR2 SQIVND, per germline (reference sequence). In nucleotides, the CDR3 is TGTGCCAGTAGTTGGTGGGGGGGCACTGAAGCTTTCTTT. Its protein is CASSWWGGTEAFF.

The chain combines TRBV5-4 with TRBJ1-3, with D possibly TRBD1 on 6 matching bases. The CDR3 runs 17 residues. The germline V gene has CDR1 SGHNT and CDR2 YYREEE (reference sequence). V was shortened by 3 bases and J by 0 bases, with 16 bases between the two germline ends. The CDR3 DNA sequence: TGTGCCAGCAGCTCGGGAGGGGGTGTCGGCTCTGGAAACACCATATATTTT. This sequence encodes CASSSGGGVGSGNTIYF.

J is TRBJ2-3 and V is TRBV11-3, with D perhaps matching TRBD2 (6 bases). The CDR3 has 13 residues. Germline V CDR1 and CDR2: SGHNT, YENEEA. Trimming stripped 7 bases from V and 1 base from J, with 9 bases between. The CDR3 nucleotides read TGTGCCAGCAAGCAGCGGGGCACAGATACGCAGTATTTT. Its translation is CASKQRGTDTQYF.

CDR3 protein: CASSTRDIYSNQPQHF. The DNA for the CDR3 is TGTGCCAGTAGTACACGCGACATTTATAGCAATCAGCCCCAGCATTTT. V usage is TRBV19 and J usage is TRBJ1-5; D is unresolved. V was shortened by 4 bases and J by 0 bases, with 13 bases between the two germline ends. The CDR3 length is 16 residues. Germline CDR1 and CDR2: LNHDA and SQIVND (reference sequence). Drawing the rest from reference TRBV19 and TRBJ1-5, the complete variable domain is DGGITQSPKYLFRKEGQNVTLSCEQNLNHDAMYWYRQDPGQGLRLIYYSQIVNDFQKGDIAEGYSVSREKKESFPLTVTSAQKNPTAFYLCASSTRDIYSNQPQHFGDGTRLSIL.

This clone has a handful of counts. This chain uses TRBV7-9 with TRBJ2-7; 10 bases line up with TRBD1. The CDR3 extends over 15 amino acids. The ends lost 6 bases at V and 0 bases at J; junction bases unmatched: 5. CDR1 and CDR2 from the germline V gene are SEHNR and FQNEAQ (reference sequence). This CDR3 reads CASRRTGGNSYEQYF. The CDR3 DNA reads as TGTGCCAGCAGACGGACAGGGGGAAACTCCTACGAGCAGTACTTC.

The chain combines TRBV5-8 with TRBJ2-3, with D tentatively TRBD2 (6 bases). The V end was cut by 3 bases, the J end by 6 bases, with 20 bases between. Germline V gene lookup returns CDR1 SGHTS and CDR2 YDEGEE. The length of the CDR3 is 16 residues. CDR3 sequence: CASSWGEPPGSDTQYF. In DNA, the CDR3 is TGTGCCAGCAGCTGGGGGGAGCCCCCCGGCAGCGATACGCAGTATTTT.

The chain is built from TRBV30 and TRBJ1-3; D may be TRBD1 (6 bases). Trimming took off 5 bases at V and 7 bases at J, with 18 bases between the two ends. Per germline, CDR1 GTSNPN and CDR2 SVGIG (reference sequence). This CDR3 contains 14 residues. CDR3: CAWEWGRGKNTIYF. The CDR3 DNA reads as TGTGCCTGGGAGTGGGGCAGGGGAAAGAACACCATATATTTT.